The TCR beta chain described here comes from a study of blood T cell repertoires in COVID-19. The overall study: Sample material is recorded as cDNA or gDNA derived from T cells, B-cell-depleted T cells, or PBMCs.

Authors' data handling: Counts of nucleated cells, estimated from reference gene primer amplification, were obtained. TCRdb's copy holds only in-frame clones and misses some; the assay was immunoSEQ multiplex PCR. D and trimming come from the DNA, and the V and J calls and clone size come from that table. Among approximately 150,000 clones listed, about 80% were seen once. The ends were cut back, 3 bases at V and 8 bases at J, with 13 bases in the middle. This CDR3 region has 12 residues. Germline V gene sequence: CDR1 GTSNPN, CDR2 SVGIG (reference sequence). This clone was picked up one time. This clonotype was sampled from a man aged 45 to 65 with acute or convalescent COVID-19. The chain couples TRBV30 to TRBJ1-1; D ambiguous. The sequenced sample was peripheral blood. CDR3: CAWRRGHPEAFF. DNA of the CDR3: TGTGCCTGGAGGAGAGGGCACCCCGAAGCTTTCTTT.